These 32 T cell receptor beta chains came from one sample sequenced in a study of blood T cells in healthy people across ages. The authors ran a second PCR of 7 to 11 cycles using a sample-barcoded 5' primer and a J-beta primer mix. Via MiXCR, TCRdb re-called the 5' RACE reads, giving one row per CDR3 protein. The sample shows just over 1 million distinct CDR3 sequences, 45% of them seen only once. Sample: blood. The receptor set was obtained from a woman in her sixties in good health.

The table lists this clonotype with a count of one. The J gene is TRBJ2-5, the V gene TRBV7-2; no reliable D call. The CDR3 totals 14 residues. The V gene's germline CDR1 is SGHTA and CDR2 FQGNSA. V was clipped by 2 bases and J by 2 bases, with 9 bases between them. This CDR3 reads CASSLSVSQETQYF. DNA of the CDR3: TGTGCCAGCAGCTTATCTGTGAGTCAAGAGACCCAGTACTTC.

This clonotype was seen more than once but under ten times. This sequence joins TRBV27 and TRBJ2-6; a weak D match, TRBD1 (5 bases). The V and J ends lost 2 bases and 5 bases respectively, with 7 bases between them. Germline V lookup: CDR1 MNHEY, CDR2 SMNVEV (reference sequence). The CDR3 is made up of 14 amino acids. The CDR3 DNA reads as TGTGCCAGCAGTTTACAGGGTTGGGCCAACGTCCTGACTTTC. This translates into CASSLQGWANVLTF.

In its sample, this clonotype was seen a few times. V is TRBV3-1 and J is TRBJ2-7, with D perhaps TRBD1 (5 bases). The V gene lost 0 bases and the J gene lost 4 bases, with 13 bases spanning the gap. The CDR3 extends over 15 amino acids. Germline CDR1 is LGHDT and CDR2 is YNNKEL (reference sequence). The CDR3: CASSQDHRQIYEQYF. The CDR3 nucleotides are TGTGCCAGCAGCCAAGATCACCGACAGATTTACGAGCAGTACTTC.

Concerning this clonotype itself: One end of the junction varies from germline; a read error may be responsible. CDR3 coding DNA: TGCACCAGCAGCCCGGGGACGAACAATCAGCCCCAGCATTTT. Translation: CTSSPGTNNQPQHF. The V gene is TRBV5-1, the J gene TRBJ1-5, with D perhaps matching TRBD1 (5 bases). The CDR3 totals 14 residues. Germline-derived CDR1 and CDR2 are SGHRS and YFSETQ.

The V call is TRBV4-2, the J call TRBJ2-7; tentatively, D is TRBD2 (6 bases). The V end lost 1 base, the J end lost 1 base, and 8 bases lay between the germline ends. CDR3 length equals 14 residues. Germline assignment: CDR1 LGHNA and CDR2 YNFKEQ. The CDR3 DNA reads as TGTGCCAGCAGCCAAGCGCGGGGTTCCTACGAGCAGTACTTC. Protein: CASSQARGSYEQYF.

This clonotype has just a few counts. The chain recombines TRBV6-2 or TRBV6-3 with TRBJ2-5; 13 bases are a match to TRBD2. V shed 2 bases, J shed 1 base, and the junction held 4 bases outside the gene matches. The CDR3 is 17 residues long. Germline V gene sequence: CDR1 MNHEY, CDR2 SVGEGT. CDR3 DNA sequence: TGTGCCAGCAGTTACCCGACTAGCGGGAGGCCCCAAGAGACCCAGTACTTC. Its translation is CASSYPTSGRPQETQYF.

The genes are TRBV20-1 and TRBJ2-7; 10 bases agree with TRBD2. With the DNA end fitting TRBJ2-5 better, the J assignment may be wrong. Germline V gene sequence: CDR1 DFQATT, CDR2 SNEGSKA (reference sequence). CDR3 size: 16 residues. The DNA for the CDR3 is TGCAGTGCTAGATTGGGACTAGCGTCGATTTGGAGGACCCAGTACTTC. As protein: CSARLGLASIWRTQYF.

This chain connects TRBV5-1 to TRBJ2-1, with 12 bases aligning to TRBD2. J was trimmed by 0 bases and V by 0 bases; bases with no gene match: 13. The CDR3 runs to 21 residues. Germline loops: CDR1 SGHRS, CDR2 YFSETQ. The DNA of the CDR3 is TGCGCCAGCAGCTTGGCCGGCGGGACTAGCGGGCGAACCAGCTCCTACAATGAGCAGTTCTTC. This gives the protein CASSLAGGTSGRTSSYNEQFF.

Many counts were recorded for this clonotype. In DNA, the CDR3 is TGTGCCAGCACCCCGGGACAGGGGGCTTACAATGAGCAGTTCTTC. This encodes CASTPGQGAYNEQFF. The V and J genes are TRBV12-3 or TRBV12-4 and TRBJ2-1, with 12 nucleotides matching TRBD1. J gave up 4 bases and V 7 bases, and 5 bases lay outside the gene matches. CDR3 length: 15 residues.

This chain links TRBV5-1 with TRBJ1-1; D may be TRBD1 (5 bases). The V end lost 4 bases, the J end lost 9 bases, and 10 bases lay between the germline ends. This CDR3 spans 11 amino acids. CDR1 is SGHRS and CDR2 is YFSETQ in the germline V gene. The CDR3 sequence: CASSDLGQAFF. The DNA of the CDR3 is TGCGCCAGCAGCGATCTGGGGCAAGCTTTCTTT.

The sample holds one count of this clonotype. The chain links TRBV12-3 or TRBV12-4 to TRBJ2-3, with TRBD2 identical over 11 bases. With V trimmed by 3 bases and J by 14 bases, 13 bases remained unmatched. The CDR3 runs 15 residues. The chain's CDR3 is CASSFLASGRRRPYF. The CDR3 DNA follows: TGTGCCAGCAGTTTTTTGGCTAGCGGGAGGCGGAGGCCGTATTTT.

The chain is built from TRBV20-1 and TRBJ2-5; TRBD2 matches 8 bases. V was pared by 0 bases and J by 2 bases, with 14 bases of the junction left unmatched. Germline lookup yields CDR1 DFQATT and CDR2 SNEGSKA (reference sequence). The CDR3 is 18 amino acids. CDR3 sequence: CSARDRAGLAGRQETQYF. As DNA, the CDR3 is TGCAGTGCTAGAGACCGTGCCGGACTAGCCGGGAGGCAAGAGACCCAGTACTTC.

The chain recombines TRBV11-2 with TRBJ2-1; the D call may be TRBD1 or TRBD2 (6 bases each). In germline, CDR1 is SGHAT, CDR2 FQNNGV. The CDR3 loop spans 16 amino acids. The V end lost 1 base, the J end lost 3 bases, and 13 bases lay between the germline ends. Written as DNA, the CDR3 is TGTGCCAGCAGCTTAGGGAGGGTACAGGGCTACAATGAGCAGTTCTTC. Translating it yields CASSLGRVQGYNEQFF.

The chain is built from TRBV20-1 and TRBJ2-5; D tentatively fits TRBD1 or TRBD2 (6 bases each). This CDR3 is built from 15 residues. The germline V gene has CDR1 DFQATT and CDR2 SNEGSKA (reference sequence). Trimming removed 3 bases from V and 1 base from J, with 15 bases in between. The CDR3 spells CSASSTRGAQETQYF. The CDR3 DNA is TGCAGTGCTAGCTCGACTAGGGGGGCCCAAGAGACCCAGTACTTC.

A note on this clonotype: Being one base from a much bigger clone, this may be a read error. This chain uses TRBV4-1 with TRBJ2-3; TRBD1 matches 9 bases. Germline trimming cut 1 base from V and 4 bases from J; bases unmatched to any gene: 3. Per germline, CDR1 MGHRA and CDR2 YSYEKL. CDR3 length: 15 residues. The CDR3 region has the DNA TGCGCCAGCAGCCAAGTAGGGGACAGGGCAGATACGCAGTATTTT. It encodes CASSQVGDRADTQYF.

The V gene is TRBV5-5, the J gene TRBJ1-2; 8 nucleotides line up with TRBD1. CDR1 is SGHKS and CDR2 is YYEKEE in the germline V gene (reference sequence). The trim removed 0 bases at V and 6 bases at J, leaving 10 bases unmatched. The CDR3 runs to 16 residues. The CDR3 sequence is CASSLGSGTGVDGYTF. The DNA of the CDR3 is TGTGCCAGCAGCTTGGGGTCGGGGACAGGAGTCGATGGCTACACCTTC.

In this sample, this clonotype turned up a few times. The V call is TRBV28, the J call TRBJ1-5; perhaps TRBD1 as D (6 bases). CDR3 size: 18 residues. V was clipped by 6 bases and J by 0 bases, with 21 bases between them. Germline CDR1 MDHEN, CDR2 SYDVKM. CDR3 DNA sequence: TGTGCCAGCAGCTGGCCGCCAAACGACAGGTTTAGCAATCAGCCCCAGCATTTT. This sequence encodes CASSWPPNDRFSNQPQHF.

This clonotype was observed a handful of times. The chain links TRBV29-1 to TRBJ2-1; 8 bases map to TRBD2. Trimming removed 4 bases from V and 4 bases from J; junction bases left unmatched: 0. Germline CDR1 and CDR2: SQVTM and ANQGSEA. CDR3 length: 12 residues. In DNA, the CDR3 is TGCAGCGTTGCGGGAGGGTACAATGAGCAGTTCTTC. As protein: CSVAGGYNEQFF.

The chain has TRBV4-2 and TRBJ2-7, with a tentative D call TRBD2 (5 bases). This CDR3 is built from 16 residues. Germline V gene data show CDR1 as LGHNA and CDR2 as YNFKEQ. V was shortened by 1 base and J by 4 bases, with 17 bases between the two germline ends. In DNA form, the CDR3 reads TGTGCCAGCAGCCAAGTTGCGAGCCAGTGGACTTACGAGCAGTACTTC. Translated: CASSQVASQWTYEQYF.

The V and J genes are TRBV5-4 and TRBJ2-1; D is perhaps TRBD1 (7 bases). The length of the CDR3 is 13 residues. The germline CDR1 and CDR2 sequences are SGHNT and YYREEE (reference sequence). V lost 6 bases and J lost 8, with 15 bases in between. As DNA, the CDR3 is TGTGCCAGCACCGGGGGACAGCCCGATGAGCAGTTCTTC. Its protein product is CASTGGQPDEQFF.

J is TRBJ2-7 and V is TRBV2; 7 positions agree with TRBD1. V shed 6 bases and J 4 bases; nucleotides not matched to a gene: 9. The length of the CDR3 is 14 residues. Germline values: CDR1 SNHLY, CDR2 FYNNEI. The CDR3 region has the DNA TGTGCCAGCAGGAGGGACAGTTTGGCTTACGAGCAGTACTTC. Residues: CASRRDSLAYEQYF. Based on the CDR3 plus reference TRBV2 and TRBJ2-7, the full variable domain is EPEVTQTPSHQVTQMGQEVILRCVPISNHLYFYWYRQILGQKVEFLVSFYNNEISEKSEIFDDQFSVERPDGSNFTLKIRSTKLEDSAMYFCASRRDSLAYEQYFGPGTRLTVT.

This clonotype turned up a few times. This rearrangement joins TRBV10-3 to TRBJ2-1; 8 bases map to TRBD2. CDR3 length: 15 amino acids. V shed 3 bases, J shed 4 bases, and the junction held 5 bases outside the gene matches. Germline V gene data show CDR1 as ENHRY and CDR2 as SYGVKD. The CDR3 DNA is TGTGCCATCAGTGACCCAGCGGGGGCTTACAATGAGCAGTTCTTC. This gives the protein CAISDPAGAYNEQFF.

This sequence joins TRBV4-2 and TRBJ2-1; D may be TRBD2 (6 bases). The CDR3 length is 18 residues. V shed 0 bases and J shed 5 bases, with 20 bases lying between them. The V gene's germline CDR1 is LGHNA and CDR2 YNFKEQ. The CDR3 sequence: CASSQDWTLARVDNEQFF. The CDR3 nucleotides are TGTGCCAGCAGCCAAGATTGGACCCTAGCGCGGGTCGACAATGAGCAGTTCTTC.

This clonotype was counted between two and nine times. The rearrangement links TRBV20-1 to TRBJ2-7, with 9 positions matching TRBD2. CDR1 is DFQATT, CDR2 SNEGSKA, per germline (reference sequence). V shed 4 bases, J shed 1 base, and the junction held 11 bases outside the gene matches. There are 16 residues in the CDR3. The DNA for the CDR3 is TGCAGTGCTACACAAATGAGCGGGAGGCCATCCTACGAGCAGTACTTC. This codes for CSATQMSGRPSYEQYF.

V and J are TRBV15 and TRBJ2-5; maybe TRBD2 (6 bases). Looked up from germline, CDR1 is LNHNV and CDR2 is YYDKDF (reference sequence). Trimming left V 0 bases short and J 7 bases short, with 9 bases between. The CDR3 is 13 residues long. The CDR3 DNA is TGTGCCACCAGCAGAGATCTTAGCGGGACCCAGTACTTC. Amino acids: CATSRDLSGTQYF.

J is TRBJ2-1 and V is TRBV7-9, with D tentatively TRBD1 (7 bases). V was pared by 3 bases and J by 5 bases, with 11 bases between. This CDR3 comprises 14 residues. Germline assignment: CDR1 SEHNR and CDR2 FQNEAQ (reference sequence). Here the CDR3 DNA reads TGTGCCAGCAGCTTCCAGGGGGGAGACAATGAGCAGTTCTTC. Translation gives CASSFQGGDNEQFF.

This clonotype has ten or more counts. The V and J genes are TRBV10-3 and TRBJ2-7, with a weak D call TRBD2 (7 bases). Trimming pared 8 bases from V and 1 base from J, leaving 15 bases between. The CDR3 is 14 residues long. Germline CDR1 ENHRY, CDR2 SYGVKD. CDR3 bases: TGTGCCATCTGCGCCGGGGGGCTATCCTACGAGCAGTACTTC. Translated: CAICAGGLSYEQYF.

This clonotype was counted between two and nine times. The chain has TRBV28 and TRBJ2-3; 7 bases are shared with TRBD1. V shed 6 bases, J shed 5 bases, and the junction held 8 bases outside the gene matches. Germline V CDR1 and CDR2: MDHEN, SYDVKM. The CDR3 has 14 residues. The CDR3 DNA reads as TGTGCCAGCAGGACAGGGAAGCAGGGAGATACGCAGTATTTT. It encodes CASRTGKQGDTQYF.

This clonotype came up many times. The chain employs TRBV7-2 and TRBJ2-3, with D hard to call. The CDR3 is 13 amino acids. The germline gives CDR1 SGHTA, CDR2 FQGNSA. The germline V and J ends were trimmed by 5 bases and 5 bases, with 11 bases remaining between them. The CDR3 sequence: CASSRLVRDTQYF. Here the CDR3 DNA reads TGTGCCAGCAGCCGATTAGTGAGAGATACGCAGTATTTT.

This clonotype has a handful of counts. The rearrangement joins TRBV5-1 to TRBJ2-4, with 10 positions matching TRBD2. The J call may be faulty, since TRBJ2-7 better matches the DNA end. Germline V gene data show CDR1 as SGHRS and CDR2 as YFSETQ. The CDR3 runs to 15 residues. The CDR3 nucleotides are TGCGCCAGCAGCCGGATGGGGCTAGCGGGAGACGAGCAGTACTTC. Its protein product is CASSRMGLAGDEQYF.

The gene calls are TRBV7-9 and TRBJ2-7, with a possible D match to TRBD1 (6 bases). With 5 bases removed from V and 0 bases from J, the gap between germline ends came to 17 bases. CDR1 and CDR2 from the germline V gene are SEHNR and FQNEAQ (reference sequence). The CDR3 is made up of 16 amino acids. The CDR3 coding sequence is TGTGCCAGCAGCCCGGCACAGGGTCTGAGCTCCTACGAGCAGTACTTC. Protein: CASSPAQGLSSYEQYF.

The count of this clonotype is one. The rearrangement uses TRBV23-1 and TRBJ2-7; D might be TRBD2 (6 bases). TRBV23-1 is an open reading frame whose function is uncertain. This CDR3 region has 17 residues. V lost 1 base and J lost 7, with 23 bases in between. The CDR3 here is CASSQYWGTYQGREQYF. CDR3 coding DNA: TGCGCCAGCAGTCAATACTGGGGGACTTACCAGGGTAGGGAGCAGTACTTC.